This T cell receptor (beta chain) came from a study of blood T cell repertoires in COVID-19. Across the study: Some COVID-19 samples were acute and others convalescent; all came from the United States, Italy and Spain. Sources were T cells, B-cell-depleted T cells, or PBMCs; the material itself was cDNA or gDNA.

In the original analysis: The assay estimated nucleated cells by amplifying reference gene primers. Sequencing used immunoSEQ multiplex PCR; TCRdb keeps in-frame clones, though not all of them. From that table come the V and J calls and clone size; the DNA was used to work out D and trimming. The table has a few hundred thousand clones, around 84% seen once. V was clipped by 1 base and J by 3 bases, with 6 bases between them. The CDR3 runs to 14 residues. From germline, CDR1 is MGHRA and CDR2 YSYEKL. This clonotype was sampled from a human donor in a cohort sampled during active COVID-19. Sequencing was carried out using peripheral blood. The chain combines TRBV4-1 with TRBJ2-2, with a tentative D call TRBD1 (5 bases). In DNA form, the CDR3 reads TGCGCCAGCAGCCAAGGACAGCACACCGGGGAGCTGTTTTTT. As protein: CASSQGQHTGELFF.